This record covers a single T cell receptor beta chain. These data come from a study of cytomegalovirus exposure and HLA in healthy donors. The PCR made use of 60 Vbeta and 13 Jbeta primers. Libraries were prepared by immunoSEQ multiplex PCR; TCRdb keeps only in-frame clonotypes and omits some of them. The table shows more than 95,000 clones, with roughly three quarters occurring only once. The length of the CDR3 is 14 residues. Germline CDR1 and CDR2: MNHEY and SMNVEV (reference sequence). V lost 6 bases, J lost 6 bases, and 14 bases lay in between. Specimen: PBMCs. This rearrangement joins TRBV27 to TRBJ2-2; D is possibly TRBD1 (6 bases). The receptor was derived from a male donor in good health and CMV-seronegative. Written as DNA, the CDR3 is TGTGCCAGCAGACGGACACAGGGTTCCGGGGAGCTGTTTTTT. It codes for CASRRTQGSGELFF.